The source of this T cell receptor (beta chain) is a study of cytomegalovirus exposure and HLA in healthy donors. Study-level findings and limits: Testing in vitro showed a few CMV-associated chains specific for CMV antigens. Cytomegalovirus-associated status was assigned to about 160 TCR beta chains.

TCRdb's table, derived via immunoSEQ multiplex PCR, lists solely in-frame clones and lacks some. The sample lists 150,000 to 200,000 clones, 84% occurring once. In the case of this clone: Its antigen remains unknown.

This CDR3 comprises 9 residues. V lost 9 bases and J 6 bases, leaving 3 bases between the germline ends. The germline V gene encodes CDR1 LNHDA and CDR2 SQIVND (reference sequence). The rearrangement uses TRBV19 and TRBJ2-1; D is unclear. The sequencing input was PBMCs. The receptor was isolated from a man younger than 45 in good health and CMV-seropositive. The CDR3 DNA reads as TGTGCCAGCCTCAATGAGCAGTTCTTC. Translating gives CASLNEQFF. Full variable domain (remainder filled in from reference TRBV19 and TRBJ2-1): DGGITQSPKYLFRKEGQNVTLSCEQNLNHDAMYWYRQDPGQGLRLIYYSQIVNDFQKGDIAEGYSVSREKKESFPLTVTSAQKNPTAFYLCASLNEQFFGPGTRLTVL.